This is a list of T cell receptor beta chains from one sample in a study of technical replicates of blood from several donors. TCRdb's copy holds only in-frame clones and misses some; the assay was immunoSEQ multiplex PCR. The sample carries 65,000 to 95,000 clones, roughly 98% recorded once. The sample comprised T cells isolated from PBMCs. The origin of the receptors is a human donor in good health. The conserved cysteine and the conserved F or W are not part of the CDR3 here. A D gene is named only where the DNA matches it firmly.

>TRBV28|TRBD2|TRBJ2-7
ASSLAGVIYEQY
>TRBV10-1|-|TRBJ1-1
ASSDNSLEAF
>TRBV30|-|TRBJ1-1
AWTNIRDTEAF
>TRBV11-1|TRBD1|TRBJ1-1
ASQGQLNTEAF
>TRBV2|-|TRBJ1-1
ASSGQPEAF
>TRBV11-2|-|TRBJ1-1
ASSSIRTEEAF
>TRBV25-1|TRBD1|TRBJ2-5
ASSRTGLVTQY
>TRBV27|TRBD2|TRBJ2-1
ASSLRPLAGEQF
>TRBV6-1|-|TRBJ2-1
ASSERHGSSYNEQF
>TRBV25-1|TRBD2|TRBJ2-3
ASSAGTSGRSDTQY
>TRBV27|-|TRBJ1-1
ASSSPIRAGVRTEAF
>TRBV27|-|TRBJ1-1
ASSLSAFYGTEAF
>TRBV7-8|-|TRBJ1-1
ASSLIGNPGVEAF
>TRBV2|TRBD2|TRBJ2-3
ASSEEVPLADNTDTQY
>TRBV6-5|-|TRBJ1-1
ASSYSTGGGNTEAF
>TRBV7-8|-|TRBJ2-2
ASSLRFSRQVWAGELF
>TRBV29-1|-|TRBJ1-1
SVGARNTEAF
>TRBV5-1|TRBD1|TRBJ2-1
ASSFNSDRGFNEQF
>TRBV28|-|TRBJ1-2
ASITSGSIYGYT
>TRBV28|-|TRBJ2-5
ASSFLGRLQETQY
>TRBV11-2|-|TRBJ2-1
ASREQGWVEQF
>TRBV27|TRBD1|TRBJ1-2
ASSFDRGVGHGYT
>TRBV27|TRBD2|TRBJ2-7
ASSSTGGVSEQY
>TRBV7-9|-|TRBJ2-7
ASSPRVEQY
>TRBV11-3|-|TRBJ2-7
AITWRGSYEQY
>TRBV19|-|TRBJ1-4
ASSWGRTNEKLF
>TRBV5-1|TRBD1|TRBJ1-2
ASSYRGRVGYT
>TRBV28|-|TRBJ2-1
ASSFWAEQF
>TRBV11-2|-|TRBJ1-1
ASSQHRQYTEAF
>TRBV9|-|TRBJ1-6
ASSGPGGSPLH
>TRBV28|TRBD1|TRBJ2-7
ASSSSGGGYTYEQY
>TRBV29-1|TRBD1|TRBJ1-1
SVARQGTDTEAF
>TRBV4-1|TRBD1|TRBJ2-7
ASSPDRGYEQY
>TRBV10-1|TRBD2|TRBJ2-1
ASSEASTSKTSGRTGSEQF
>TRBV6-6|-|TRBJ1-3
ASSPGIPGNTIY
>TRBV7-9|TRBD1|TRBJ1-5
ASSSYRGNNQPQH
>TRBV30|-|TRBJ2-5
AVGTSETQY
>TRBV28|-|TRBJ1-2
ATTLQGNYGYT
>TRBV6-1|-|TRBJ2-1
ASLGMRLGYNEQF
>TRBV7-6|TRBD2|TRBJ2-1
ASSLLLRGGSHEQF
>TRBV7-2|-|TRBJ1-5
ASSYQVQPQH
>TRBV7-9|TRBD1|TRBJ1-2
ASSLQGAGYGYT
>TRBV5-1|TRBD1|TRBJ2-7
ASSLGQGVGYEQY
>TRBV10-1|TRBD2|TRBJ2-1
ASSGPGLAGNRLTYNEQF
>TRBV4-2|TRBD2|TRBJ2-2
ASSQGSGGASTNTGELF
>TRBV27|-|TRBJ2-2
ASSLYQGSATGELF
>TRBV15|TRBD1|TRBJ2-7
ATSKKDRGSSYEQY
>TRBV10-1|TRBD1|TRBJ1-5
ASSGEAGGFSNQPQH
>TRBV2|TRBD2|TRBJ2-2
ASRDLLAGGHTGELF
>TRBV11-2|-|TRBJ2-7
ASSRGPYEQY
>TRBV19|TRBD1|TRBJ2-7
ASSLSTGTYEQY
>TRBV5-5|-|TRBJ1-1
ASSPRGITLRVNTEAF